The clone carrying this TCR beta chain was seen a handful of times. Clones were sequenced by immunoSEQ multiplex PCR, and TCRdb holds only the in-frame ones, with some missing. Altogether about 180,000 clones are present, 86% being singletons, with the ten largest covering roughly 2.8%. The entry originates in a study of blood T cell repertoires in COVID-19. Study information: PBMCs, B-cell-depleted T cells, or T cells provided the cDNA or gDNA that made up the material.

Per the germline V gene, CDR1 is SGHVS and CDR2 is FNYEAQ. V was trimmed by 1 base and J by 0 bases, leaving 8 bases between them. The CDR3 has 15 amino acids. The sample consisted of peripheral blood. The TCR originated in a woman aged 25 to 39 with active or convalescent COVID-19. The chain combines TRBV7-6 with TRBJ2-3; no clear D gene. The CDR3 DNA reads as TGTGCCAGCAGCTTAGGCGTTTTCAGCACAGATACGCAGTATTTT. It is translated as CASSLGVFSTDTQYF.